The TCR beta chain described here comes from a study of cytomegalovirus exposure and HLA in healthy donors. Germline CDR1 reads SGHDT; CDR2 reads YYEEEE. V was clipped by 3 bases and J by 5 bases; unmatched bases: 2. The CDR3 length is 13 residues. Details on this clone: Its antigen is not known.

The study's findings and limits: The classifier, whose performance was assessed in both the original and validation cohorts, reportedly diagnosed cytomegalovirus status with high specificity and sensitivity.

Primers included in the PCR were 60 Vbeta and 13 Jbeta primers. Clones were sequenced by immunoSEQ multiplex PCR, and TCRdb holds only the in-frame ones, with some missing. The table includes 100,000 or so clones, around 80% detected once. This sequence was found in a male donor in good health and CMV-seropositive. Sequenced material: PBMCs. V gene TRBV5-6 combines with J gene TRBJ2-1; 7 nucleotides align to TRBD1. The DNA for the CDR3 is TGTGCCAGCAGCTCGGGACAGCACAATGAGCAGTTCTTC. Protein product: CASSSGQHNEQFF.